This T cell receptor beta chain was profiled in a study of blood T cell repertoires in COVID-19. At the level of the study: Samples taken during acute and convalescent COVID-19 were collected in the United States, Italy and Spain. T cells, B-cell-depleted T cells, or PBMCs provided the cDNA or gDNA that served as material.

Donors in Cohort 3 who had recovered were those with two negative PCRs, healthcare professional clearance, or resolution of their symptoms. Generated by immunoSEQ multiplex PCR, the TCRdb table keeps only in-frame clones and is missing some. The table includes fewer than 350,000 clones, approximately 88% detected once. Germline-derived CDR1 and CDR2 are WSHSY and SAAADI. J was trimmed by 3 bases and V by 3 bases; bases with no gene match: 10. The CDR3 is 16 residues long. The chain employs TRBV10-2 and TRBJ2-7, with 8 bases identical to TRBD1. Sequenced input: PBMCs or T cells enriched from blood (not recorded which). This sequence originates from a woman in her thirties or forties who had recovered from COVID-19. CDR3 nucleotides: TGCGCCAGCAGTGATACCTCGACAGGGGTGGGCTACGAGCAGTACTTC. Its protein product is CASSDTSTGVGYEQYF.